This T cell receptor (beta chain) is drawn from a study of regulatory T cells in long-lasting Graves disease. Whole-study findings and limits: TRBV28 was favored in persistent disease, as were TRBJ1-2 and TRBJ2-5.

CDR3 size: 19 residues. V trimming: 4 bases; J trimming: 1 base; junction bases outside the gene matches: 8. The germline V gene has CDR1 SNHLY and CDR2 FYNNEI. This clonotype was seen at least ten times. Its antigen is still unknown. Specified time point: persistent/refractory GD, antithyroid drugs over 5 years with positive TRAb. PBMC RNA was the source of the TCR library. Construction of the TCR beta libraries employed iRepertoire HTBI primers in conjunction with Arm-PCR of CDR3 regions. TCRdb re-called the multiplex PCR reads with MiXCR, one entry per CDR3 protein. This sample has some 370,000 distinct CDR3 sequences, with roughly 20% found just once.

The sample was peripheral blood mononuclear cells (PBMCs), taken when the disease was refractory, from a patient treated with antithyroid drugs. The chain has TRBV2 and TRBJ2-2, with 14 positions matching TRBD2. This TCR derives from a female donor with Graves disease. CDR3 DNA sequence: TGTGCCAGCAGTGGACTAGCGGGAGGGCTCTGGGAGAACACCGGGGAGCTGTTTTTT. Its protein product is CASSGLAGGLWENTGELFF.